This TCR beta chain was retrieved from a study of T cells in Graves' hyperthyroidism and ophthalmopathy. The germline CDR1 and CDR2 sequences are LGHDT and YNNKEL (reference sequence). V lost 5 bases and J lost 6, with 16 bases in between. The CDR3 is 14 amino acids. Patients aged 18 to 65 had newly diagnosed hyperthyroidism of under 2 months' duration. Thyroid ultrasound, orbital computed tomography, clinical symptoms, and serum thyroxine and TRAb underpinned diagnoses. Researchers amplified the TCR beta CDR3 regions from RNA transcripts. During a first-round RT-PCR of the TCR CDR3, the HTBI primer set was used. In TCRdb, the multiplex PCR reads were re-called with MiXCR into one record per CDR3 protein. The profile covers about 620,000 distinct CDR3 sequences, with about 17% appearing a single time and 3% to 4.5% taken by the ten largest. This clonotype was counted many times.

The specimen sequenced was blood. The receptor was isolated from a woman younger than 45 with Graves' hyperthyroidism. The V gene is TRBV3-1, the J gene TRBJ1-1; D is uncertain. The CDR3: CASSFHGFDAEAFF. CDR3 bases: TGTGCCAGCAGCTTCCACGGATTCGATGCTGAAGCTTTCTTT.